The 8 T cell receptor beta chains given below trace back to one sample, sequenced in a study of cytomegalovirus exposure and HLA in healthy donors. The primer mix had 60 Vbeta and 13 Jbeta primers. Sequencing was performed with immunoSEQ multiplex PCR; in TCRdb, only in-frame clones are kept and a portion is missing. The profile shows roughly 120,000 clones, less than 80% of them singletons. What was sequenced was PBMCs. The receptors shown here come from a man aged 50 or older in good health and CMV-seronegative.

This clone was observed a handful of times. The chain combines TRBV4-3 with TRBJ1-2, with 10 bases lining up with TRBD1. The CDR3 has 15 residues. CDR1 and CDR2 from the germline V gene are LGHNA and YSLEER. V lost 4 bases and J lost 2; bases outside the gene matches: 4. The CDR3 DNA follows: TGCGCCAGCAGCCTTGGACAGGGGGTAAACTATGGCTACACCTTC. It specifies CASSLGQGVNYGYTF.

In DNA form, the CDR3 reads TGTGCCAGCAGCTTAGAGGGACTAGTGTACAATGAGCAGTTCTTC. Translating it yields CASSLEGLVYNEQFF. The J gene is TRBJ2-1, the V gene TRBV7-8; 8 nucleotides match TRBD2. Germline assignment: CDR1 SGHVS and CDR2 FQNEAQ. V shed 1 base and J 4 bases; nucleotides not matched to a gene: 3. The CDR3 has 15 residues.

The chain is built from TRBV5-1 and TRBJ1-5; TRBD1 is a possible D gene (5 bases). The CDR3 runs 14 residues. Germline values: CDR1 SGHRS, CDR2 YFSETQ. V lost 2 bases to trimming and J lost 5 bases, with 11 bases between them. CDR3 residues: CASSFGGRDQPQHF. CDR3 DNA sequence: TGCGCCAGCAGCTTCGGGGGTCGGGATCAGCCCCAGCATTTT.

This sequence joins TRBV7-2 and TRBJ1-5; 9 positions agree with TRBD1. Trimming cost V 5 bases and J 8 bases; bases outside gene matches: 7. The germline gives CDR1 SGHTA, CDR2 FQGNSA. The length of the CDR3 is 14 residues. CDR3 bases: TGTGCCAGCAGCCTCGGACAGGGGATGGAGCCCCAGCATTTT. This gives the protein CASSLGQGMEPQHF.

This clone has just one count. The chain carries TRBV2 and TRBJ1-2; 8 bases fit TRBD1. Losses at the gene ends were 6 bases for V and 3 bases for J; bases not matched to a gene: 6. CDR1 and CDR2 from the germline V gene are SNHLY and FYNNEI. The CDR3 is 14 amino acids. The CDR3 region is CASSLDRADYGYTF. The CDR3 bases are TGTGCCAGCAGCCTGGACAGGGCCGACTATGGCTACACCTTC.

This clone has only a few counts. CDR3 residues: CASSLQTTGYGYTF. CDR3 in DNA: TGCGCCAGCAGCTTGCAGACAACCGGCTATGGCTACACCTTC. V is TRBV5-1 and J is TRBJ1-2; D is ambiguous. This CDR3 spans 14 amino acids. CDR1 and CDR2 (germline): SGHRS, YFSETQ. V lost 1 base to trimming and J lost 4 bases, with 11 bases between them.

CDR3 protein: CASSDGVDTEAFF. The CDR3 DNA reads as TGTGCCAGCAGTGACGGGGTGGACACTGAAGCTTTCTTT. This rearrangement joins TRBV6-1 to TRBJ1-1; D gene uncertain. Per the germline V gene, CDR1 is MNHNS and CDR2 is SASEGT. Trimming shortened V by 3 bases and J by 3 bases, and 8 bases separated the two germline ends. This CDR3 is built from 13 residues.

J is TRBJ1-1 and V is TRBV5-1, with unresolved D. This CDR3 is 14 amino acids long. Germline CDR1 SGHRS, CDR2 YFSETQ. The V end lost 3 bases, the J end lost 4 bases, and 13 bases lay between the germline ends. CDR3 residues: CASSYGGEGTEAFF. The DNA for the CDR3 is TGCGCCAGCAGCTACGGCGGGGAGGGCACTGAAGCTTTCTTT.